These 20 T cell receptor beta chains were all obtained from the same sample, sequenced in a study of cytomegalovirus exposure and HLA in healthy donors. The assay was immunoSEQ multiplex PCR, and TCRdb's table has in-frame clones only and misses some. The sample shows fewer than 150,000 clones, about 90% of them seen only once. The sample was PBMCs. Every receptor here comes from a woman younger than 30 in good health and CMV-seropositive.

This clone has a single count. This chain uses TRBV9 with TRBJ2-7; 7 nucleotides align to TRBD1. The CDR3 totals 15 residues. Trimming took 6 bases from V and 7 from J; bases not matched to a gene: 16. CDR1 is SGDLS and CDR2 is YYNGEE in the germline V gene. The CDR3: CASTPTGTAFGEQYF. DNA of the CDR3: TGTGCCAGCACCCCAACCGGGACAGCTTTCGGGGAGCAGTACTTC.

The rearrangement links TRBV10-3 to TRBJ2-7; D may be TRBD2 (6 bases). V lost 0 bases and J lost 5, with 11 bases in between. Germline-derived CDR1 and CDR2 are ENHRY and SYGVKD. This CDR3 spans 14 amino acids. The CDR3 loop reads CAISESLGGNEQYF. Written as DNA, the CDR3 is TGTGCCATCAGTGAGTCGTTGGGGGGAAACGAGCAGTACTTC.

The chain has TRBV5-6 and TRBJ1-1; D unresolved. The CDR3 totals 15 residues. V dropped 5 bases and J dropped 0 bases, with 14 bases sitting between them. The germline V gene has CDR1 SGHDT and CDR2 YYEEEE. The CDR3 nucleotides read TGTGCCAGCAGGAAAGAGCGGACCTTGAACACTGAAGCTTTCTTT. Protein sequence: CASRKERTLNTEAFF.

Comments on this clone: An end of the junction differs from the germline gene, which may be a read error. The genes are TRBV7-7 and TRBJ2-5, with a tentative D call TRBD1 (7 bases). The length of the CDR3 is 15 residues. CDR1 and CDR2 (germline): SSHAT, FNYEAQ (reference sequence). CDR3 DNA: TGTGCTAGCAGCTTAGGAGGGACAGAACAAGAGACCCAGTACTTC. It specifies CASSLGGTEQETQYF. Supplemented by reference TRBV7-7 and TRBJ2-5, the full variable domain reads GAGVSQSPRYKVTKRGQDVTLRCDPISSHATLYWYQQALGQGPEFLTYFNYEAQPDKSGLPSDRFSAERPEGSISTLTIQRTEQRDSAMYRCASSLGGTEQETQYFGPGTRLLVL.

The gene calls are TRBV7-9 and TRBJ1-4, with D unclear. V was shortened by 5 bases and J by 7 bases, with 8 bases between the two germline ends. The germline CDR1 and CDR2 sequences are SEHNR and FQNEAQ (reference sequence). This CDR3 region has 12 residues. The CDR3 nucleotides read TGTGCCAGCAGCCCCGCCGGTGAAAAACTGTTTTTT. This encodes CASSPAGEKLFF.

This clone was counted once. The chain employs TRBV29-1 and TRBJ1-1, with a tentative D call TRBD1 (6 bases). V lost 2 bases and J lost 6, with 10 bases in between. CDR3 length equals 12 residues. The germline CDR1 and CDR2 sequences are SQVTM and ANQGSEA. The CDR3 protein is CSVETQGSEAFF. CDR3 bases: TGCAGCGTTGAAACGCAGGGGTCTGAAGCTTTCTTT.

This clone was seen a handful of times. This chain joins TRBV6-5 and TRBJ1-5, with TRBD1 as a possible D gene (5 bases). CDR1 and CDR2 (germline): MNHEY, SVGAGI. V was clipped by 8 bases and J by 3 bases, with 8 bases between them. The CDR3 totals 12 residues. The CDR3 DNA follows: TGTGCCAGCGGGGCCCCCAATCAGCCCCAGCATTTT. This encodes CASGAPNQPQHF.

This sequence joins TRBV5-1 and TRBJ2-3; D may be TRBD2 (5 bases). Germline loops: CDR1 SGHRS, CDR2 YFSETQ. The CDR3 loop spans 15 amino acids. The V end lost 4 bases, the J end lost 4 bases, and 16 bases lay between the germline ends. CDR3 region: CASSPGWGRADTQYF. In DNA, the CDR3 is TGCGCCAGCAGCCCGGGGTGGGGTCGGGCAGATACGCAGTATTTT.

The V gene is TRBV13, the J gene TRBJ2-3, with a tentative D call TRBD2 (6 bases). There are 20 residues in the CDR3. Trimming left V 3 bases short and J 0 bases short, with 25 bases between. The germline V gene encodes CDR1 PRHDT and CDR2 FYEKMQ (reference sequence). The CDR3 DNA sequence: TGTGCCAGCAGCTTTCAAACCCCGGGACTCGCTTTAAGAAGCACAGATACGCAGTATTTT. Residues: CASSFQTPGLALRSTDTQYF.

In its sample, this clone was seen a few times. This chain uses TRBV5-8 with TRBJ2-3; a weak D match, TRBD1 (5 bases). The V and J ends lost 1 base and 3 bases respectively, with 9 bases between them. There are 14 residues in the CDR3. Germline values: CDR1 SGHTS, CDR2 YDEGEE. In DNA, the CDR3 is TGTGCCAGCAGCTTGTTCCAGGGTACAGATACGCAGTATTTT. Translation: CASSLFQGTDTQYF.

The chain is built from TRBV15 and TRBJ2-3; 8 bases fit TRBD2. Germline CDR1 and CDR2: LNHNV and YYDKDF (reference sequence). This CDR3 is built from 16 residues. The ends lost 2 bases at V and 6 bases at J; junction bases unmatched: 10. The CDR3 DNA reads TGTGCCACCAGCAGAAGAGCGGGAGCGAGTATCGATACGCAGTATTTT. Encoded protein: CATSRRAGASIDTQYF.

The chain couples TRBV9 to TRBJ1-3; unclear D gene. Trimming removed 3 bases from V and 3 bases from J, with 13 bases in between. The CDR3 runs to 15 residues. The germline CDR1 and CDR2 sequences are SGDLS and YYNGEE. The CDR3 spells CASSATRSDGNTIYF. The CDR3 DNA is TGTGCCAGCAGCGCGACAAGATCGGATGGAAACACCATATATTTT.

The chain uses TRBV7-9 and TRBJ2-7; D not resolved. The CDR3 covers 14 residues. V was pared by 5 bases and J by 2 bases, with 13 bases between. Germline V gene lookup returns CDR1 SEHNR and CDR2 FQNEAQ (reference sequence). CDR3: CASSTATNPYEQYF. The CDR3 nucleotides read TGTGCCAGCAGCACTGCGACAAACCCCTACGAGCAGTACTTC.

The chain recombines TRBV30 with TRBJ2-3, with a weak D call TRBD2 (6 bases). The V end was cut by 0 bases, the J end by 2 bases, with 6 bases between. This CDR3 contains 13 residues. CDR1 and CDR2 from the germline V gene are GTSNPN and SVGIG (reference sequence). CDR3 amino acids: CAWSVLATDTQYF. The DNA of the CDR3 is TGTGCCTGGAGTGTACTAGCCACAGATACGCAGTATTTT. The full variable domain, in which reference TRBV30 and TRBJ2-3 provide the parts outside the CDR3, is SQTIHQWPATLVQPVGSPLSLECTVEGTSNPNLYWYRQAAGRGLQLLFYSVGIGQISSEVPQNLSASRPQDRQFILSSKKLLLSDSGFYLCAWSVLATDTQYFGPGTRLTVL.

This chain joins TRBV28 and TRBJ2-7; 8 bases map to TRBD1. CDR1 and CDR2 (germline): MDHEN, SYDVKM. The J segment lost 6 bases and the V segment lost 7 bases, leaving 11 bases of the junction unmatched. The CDR3 contains 14 residues. This CDR3 reads CASNHGTGWREQYF. CDR3 in DNA: TGTGCCAGCAACCACGGGACAGGCTGGCGCGAGCAGTACTTC.

This clone was seen a few times. This chain uses TRBV6-1 with TRBJ2-7, with D maybe TRBD1 (5 bases). V dropped 0 bases and J dropped 3 bases, with 9 bases sitting between them. CDR1 and CDR2 from the germline V gene are MNHNS and SASEGT. The CDR3 is made up of 14 amino acids. CDR3 bases: TGTGCCAGCAGTGAAGCGATAGGGGTCTACGAGCAGTACTTC. Amino acid sequence: CASSEAIGVYEQYF.

This chain uses TRBV11-3 with TRBJ1-4; 7 positions agree with TRBD1. The CDR3 is 17 amino acids. The V segment lost 2 bases and the J segment 4 bases; nucleotides outside the gene matches: 10. Germline V gene sequence: CDR1 SGHNT, CDR2 YENEEA. In DNA form, the CDR3 reads TGTGCCAGCAGCTTAAGCAGGGGGTTCCCTAGTAATGAAAAACTGTTTTTT. Its protein product is CASSLSRGFPSNEKLFF. Complete variable domain (other parts from reference TRBV11-3 and TRBJ1-4): EAGVVQSPRYKIIEKKQPVAFWCNPISGHNTLYWYLQNLGQGPELLIRYENEEAVDDSQLPKDRFSAERLKGVDSTLKIQPAELGDSAVYLCASSLSRGFPSNEKLFFGSGTQLSVL.

The chain has TRBV7-3 and TRBJ2-2; no clear D. Germline V gene lookup returns CDR1 SGHTA and CDR2 FQGTGA. The CDR3 extends over 13 amino acids. V gave up 6 bases and J gave up 6 bases, with 11 bases separating them. The CDR3 sequence is CASSKDSSGELFF. The CDR3 DNA reads TGTGCCAGCAGTAAAGACTCATCCGGGGAGCTGTTTTTT.

This clone was found a few times. The chain employs TRBV2 and TRBJ1-6; TRBD1 aligns across 7 bases. Per the germline V gene, CDR1 is SNHLY and CDR2 is FYNNEI. CDR3 length: 13 residues. Trimming at V came to 6 bases and at J to 14 bases, leaving 10 bases not matched to a gene. CDR3 sequence: CASRETGREALHF. CDR3 DNA: TGTGCCAGCAGGGAGACAGGGAGAGAAGCCCTCCACTTT.

The chain uses TRBV5-1 and TRBJ2-7, with a weak D call TRBD1 (5 bases). V was trimmed by 0 bases and J by 1 base, leaving 8 bases between them. Germline loops: CDR1 SGHRS, CDR2 YFSETQ. This CDR3 contains 14 residues. Here the CDR3 reads CASSLDRSSYEQYF. CDR3 coding DNA: TGCGCCAGCAGCTTGGACAGGTCGTCCTACGAGCAGTACTTC. Variable domain in full (rest from reference TRBV5-1 and TRBJ2-7): KAGVTQTPRYLIKTRGQQVTLSCSPISGHRSVSWYQQTPGQGLQFLFEYFSETQRNKGNFPGRFSGRQFSNSRSEMNVSTLELGDSALYLCASSLDRSSYEQYFGPGTRLTVT.